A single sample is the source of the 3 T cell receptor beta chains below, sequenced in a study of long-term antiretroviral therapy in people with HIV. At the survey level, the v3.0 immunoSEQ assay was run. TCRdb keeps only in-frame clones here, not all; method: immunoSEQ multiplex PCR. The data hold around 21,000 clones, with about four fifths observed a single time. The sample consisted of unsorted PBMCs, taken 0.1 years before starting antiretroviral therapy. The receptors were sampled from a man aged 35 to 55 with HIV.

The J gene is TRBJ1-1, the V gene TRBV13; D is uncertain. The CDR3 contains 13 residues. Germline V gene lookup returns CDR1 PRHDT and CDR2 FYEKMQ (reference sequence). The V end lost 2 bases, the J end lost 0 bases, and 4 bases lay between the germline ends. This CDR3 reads CASSLQVNTEAFF. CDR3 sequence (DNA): TGTGCCAGCAGCTTACAGGTGAACACTGAAGCTTTCTTT.

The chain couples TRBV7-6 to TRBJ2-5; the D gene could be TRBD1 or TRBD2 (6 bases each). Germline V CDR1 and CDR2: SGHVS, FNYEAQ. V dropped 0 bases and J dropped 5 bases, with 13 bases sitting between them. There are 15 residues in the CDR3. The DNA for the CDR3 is TGTGCCAGCAGCTTAGCCGTGGGGGCGGGGGAGACCCAGTACTTC. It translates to CASSLAVGAGETQYF.

The CDR3 nucleotides are TGTGCCAGCTCACCAGGACAGGGGGACTATGGCTACACCTTC. This codes for CASSPGQGDYGYTF. The rearrangement joins TRBV18 to TRBJ1-2; the match to TRBD1 covers 10 bases. Germline V gene data show CDR1 as KGHSH and CDR2 as LQKENI. Germline trimming cut 2 bases from V and 3 bases from J; bases unmatched to any gene: 0. CDR3 length: 14 residues.